Listed here are 8 T cell receptor beta chains from one sample, sequenced in a study of technical replicates of blood from several donors. The repertoire was sequenced with immunoSEQ multiplex PCR; TCRdb's copy has only in-frame clones and lacks some. The sample includes roughly 67,000 clones, about 98% of them seen just once. Sequenced sample: T cells isolated from PBMCs. These receptors were obtained from a human donor in good health.

This sequence joins TRBV5-6 and TRBJ1-5; D gene unclear. With 0 bases removed from V and 0 bases from J, the gap between germline ends came to 10 bases. Germline CDR1 SGHDT, CDR2 YYEEEE. There are 16 residues in the CDR3. The CDR3 region has the DNA TGTGCCAGCAGCTTGGCCGACGACTATAGCAATCAGCCCCAGCATTTT. Amino acid sequence: CASSLADDYSNQPQHF.

This clone has a single count. The chain links TRBV30 to TRBJ2-5; 7 bases map to TRBD1. V dropped 4 bases and J dropped 0; count of bases not matched to a gene: 8. The CDR3 is made up of 15 amino acids. Germline V lookup: CDR1 GTSNPN, CDR2 SVGIG (reference sequence). CDR3 in DNA: TGTGCCTGGAAGGGGACAGTTCTTTACCAAGAGACCCAGTACTTC. Its translation: CAWKGTVLYQETQYF.

V and J are TRBV10-1 and TRBJ2-7; 8 bases map to TRBD2. Trimming removed 2 bases from V and 3 bases from J; junction bases left unmatched: 3. The CDR3 sequence is 14 residues long. The germline gives CDR1 WNHNN, CDR2 SYGVQD (reference sequence). Written as DNA, the CDR3 is TGCGCCAGCAGTGAGGGGACTAGTTACTACGAGCAGTACTTC. It translates to CASSEGTSYYEQYF.

This chain uses TRBV10-3 with TRBJ1-2; 7 bases map to TRBD1. The V segment lost 8 bases and the J segment 4 bases; nucleotides outside the gene matches: 13. This CDR3 contains 15 residues. CDR1 ENHRY and CDR2 SYGVKD come from the germline V gene. CDR3 region: CAIQLRQGSLYGYTF. The CDR3, as DNA: TGTGCCATCCAGCTTAGACAGGGCTCTCTCTATGGCTACACCTTC.

The chain joins TRBV11-2 to TRBJ1-2; the match to TRBD1 covers 11 bases. CDR1 and CDR2 from the germline V gene are SGHAT and FQNNGV. The CDR3 contains 13 residues. J lost 6 bases, V lost 6 bases, and 3 bases had no gene match. CDR3 in amino acids: CASSGGQGDGYTF. The CDR3 DNA reads TGTGCCAGCAGTGGGGGACAGGGGGATGGCTACACCTTC.

The gene calls are TRBV29-1 and TRBJ1-2; 7 positions agree with TRBD1. After removal of 7 bases from V and 4 bases from J, the junction contained 12 bases not matched to a gene. The V gene's germline CDR1 is SQVTM and CDR2 ANQGSEA. CDR3 size: 14 residues. CDR3 protein: CSGYRQGLSYGYTF. As DNA, the CDR3 is TGCAGCGGATACAGACAGGGATTGAGCTATGGCTACACCTTC.

The chain combines TRBV5-1 with TRBJ2-3; D gene unclear. This CDR3 has 13 amino acids. Germline assignment: CDR1 SGHRS and CDR2 YFSETQ. V dropped 5 bases and J dropped 4 bases, with 11 bases sitting between them. The CDR3 here is CASSGPRSDTQYF. The DNA of the CDR3 is TGCGCCAGCAGTGGTCCTAGATCAGATACGCAGTATTTT.

The CDR3 region has the DNA TGTGCCAGCAGTCACGGTATCAATGAGCAGTTCTTC. Translation: CASSHGINEQFF. The chain links TRBV6-6 to TRBJ2-1, with D hard to call. V was trimmed by 5 bases and J by 6 bases, leaving 8 bases between them. The CDR3 runs to 12 residues. Germline V lookup: CDR1 MNHNY, CDR2 SVGAGI (reference sequence).